This TCR beta chain was recovered during a study of human T cells and chemical hapten exposure (dated by TCRdb to the early 2020s). Concerning the study at large: For sensitization, 2% DPC in acetone was applied to a roughly 2 cm by roughly 2 cm area of upper inner arm skin. Weekly therapeutic DPC doses were additionally applied to the scalp of patients throughout the roughly 23-week study period. Patch tests used Finn chambers with 0.01% DPC on the upper back, scored after 6 days by International Contact Dermatitis Research Group standards. Alopecia areata with under or over 50% scalp involvement, alopecia totalis and alopecia universalis were represented in the patient cohort, which was mostly female. Libraries were pooled for sequencing, and variation in per-sample TCR yields was attributed mainly to small differences in library volumes within the pool. The study tracked peripheral blood TCR repertoire changes in vivo during primary and secondary sensitization to the hapten diphenylcyclopropenone (DPC) in alopecia patients. Patient blood was sampled pre-sensitization (week 0) and at 2, 6 and about 24 weeks after DPC sensitization. Roughly 30 alopecia patients gave blood for TCR sequencing at one to four time points (pre-sensitization, 2, 6 and 24 weeks).

The investigation overall reported the following: All patients had alopecia, a presumed autoimmune disease, so their immune response might differ from that of healthy individuals. DPC sensitization did not change how many TCRs were above 1 in 1000 frequency, and no evidence was found of alterations in global repertoire structure. The number of PT1 expanded TCRs positively correlated with patch test score, significant at thresholds 8, 16 and 32 but not 4. Expanded TCRs formed significantly more large CDR3 similarity clusters than pre-sensitization or healthy control sets, consistent with antigen-driven responses. Repeated subsampling changed both the strength of the expansion versus patch-test correlation and the threshold at which the correlation became significant.

The time point label for this specimen denotes: patch test 2, 6 weeks after DPC sensitization. According to the study, the label for this sample's treatment or condition signals: therapeutic diphenylcyclopropenone sensitization with weekly scalp DPC. At every patch-test visit, the blood draw took place before the patch test was put on. Eligible patients were aged 18 to 70, diagnosed with alopecia, deemed suitable for DPC therapy, and excluded if pregnant. Total RNA was isolated from unfractionated whole blood collected in Tempus Blood RNA tubes. The CDR3 holds 15 amino acids from the cysteine to the phenylalanine. Just the 45-base CDR3 DNA is kept, in frame starting at base 1. The germline V gene (reference sequence) gives CDR1 as DFQATT and CDR2 as SNEGSKA. At the junction V is shortened by 6 bases and J by 1 base; bases outside the gene matches: 11. About this clonotype itself: There is no known antigen for this receptor. No base qualities exist here, and no much larger clone lies one base off it.

Library prep was done by RACE. The data were produced on a NextSeq 500. During library preparation, unique molecular identifiers were attached to individual cDNA molecules so that TCRs could be counted in a quantitative, reproducible way. From each blood RNA sample, both TCR alpha and TCR beta chains were sequenced. In the original analysis: The median number of TCRs per sample was some 100,000, ranging from roughly 23,224 to 690,600. The Decombinator software suite was used to annotate V, J and CDR3 in the TCR reads. Every sample was subsampled to the same number of TCRs (28,000) for the PS versus PT1 abundance plots. TCRs were defined as expanded if absent before sensitization and observed at least eight times at the 2-week time point. TCRdb passed the public sequencing reads through fastp at Q25 and MiXCR, retaining productive beta sequences. CDR3 protein duplicates are merged, each entry listing the most common genes and DNA. TCRdb's processing, not the study's, gives the V and J calls here. The sample table contains under 85,000 distinct CDR3 sequences; only one count was recorded for 10% of them. The ten largest account for about 6.6% of the sample.

This receptor was identified in a woman in her forties or fifties with alopecia areata. Some clones in this sample may be carry-over from other donors' samples. This chain joins TRBV20-1 to TRBJ1-2, and 7 junction bases match TRBD1. This specimen consisted of whole blood, obtained in connection with sensitization to the hapten diphenylcyclopropenone (DPC). DNA sequence: TGCAGTGCGGTCGGGACAGCGCCAAATAACTATGGCTACACCTTC. This codes for CSAVGTAPNNYGYTF.